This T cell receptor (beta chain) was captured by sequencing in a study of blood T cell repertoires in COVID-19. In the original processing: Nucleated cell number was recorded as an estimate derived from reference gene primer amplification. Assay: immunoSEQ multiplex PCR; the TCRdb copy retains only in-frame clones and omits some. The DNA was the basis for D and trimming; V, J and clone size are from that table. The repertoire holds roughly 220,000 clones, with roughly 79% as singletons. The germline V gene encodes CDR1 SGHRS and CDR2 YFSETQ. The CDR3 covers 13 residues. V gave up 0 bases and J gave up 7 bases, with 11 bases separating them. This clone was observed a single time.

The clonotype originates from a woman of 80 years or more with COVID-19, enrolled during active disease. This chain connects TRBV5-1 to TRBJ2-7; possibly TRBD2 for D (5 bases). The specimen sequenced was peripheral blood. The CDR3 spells CASSLVGRREQYF. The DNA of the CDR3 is TGCGCCAGCAGCTTGGTGGGGAGAAGGGAGCAGTACTTC.